This T cell receptor (beta chain) derives from a study of shared clonotypes between healthy human individuals. Data came from immunoSEQ multiplex PCR; TCRdb stores just in-frame clones and leaves some out. Here the sample spans approximately 1,000,000 clones, roughly 80% being singletons. General observations from the study: Rarefaction exposed incomplete sorted-subset sequencing despite large depth. Clonotype sharing among donors likely depends on sequencing depth.

The CDR3 contains 14 residues. CDR1 is ENHRY and CDR2 is SYGVKD in the germline V gene. In regard to this clone: Its target is unknown.

The receptor's source is a young man in good health. Some clones in this sample may be carry-over from other donors' samples. The gene calls are TRBV10-3 and TRBJ2-7; a possible D gene is TRBD2 (6 bases). The sequencing input was memory CD4+ T cells from PBMCs. Subset denoted: CD45RA-negative fraction. The CDR3 coding sequence is TGTGCGCCCCCACGGGCTAGCGATCTGTACGAGCAGTACTTC. This gives the protein CAPPRASDLYEQYF.